These T cell receptor beta chains were read from a single sample in a study of blood T cell repertoires in COVID-19. Assay used: immunoSEQ multiplex PCR; TCRdb lists only in-frame clones, some missing. This sample has 400,000 or so clones; approximately 91% occur once, and the top ten carry roughly 1.5%. Specimen: peripheral blood. These receptors were taken from a middle-aged woman with COVID-19, enrolled during active disease. Each CDR3 is given with its conserved first and last residue. D genes are given only for firm matches. A row's size may be missing; if present it is once, few, many or a size class.

cdr3_aa cdr3_nt d_call j_call v_call clone_size
CASSYSRGGAKNIQYF TGTGCCAGCAGCTATTCCCGGGGGGGCGCCAAAAACATTCAGTACTTC TRBD2 TRBJ2-4 TRBV7-8 NA
CASRASRIYNEQFF TGTGCCAGCAGAGCAAGCCGTATCTACAATGAGCAGTTCTTC NA TRBJ2-1 TRBV6-5 NA
CASSQDPGTGVLTF TGTGCCAGCAGCCAAGATCCGGGGACAGGCGTCCTGACTTTC TRBD1 TRBJ2-6 TRBV3-1/TRBV3-2 NA
CASSPPGLAEQFF TGTGCCAGTAGCCCCCCCGGACTAGCGGAGCAGTTCTTC TRBD2 TRBJ2-1 TRBV19 NA
CASALPVAKNIQYF TGTGCCAGTGCCTTACCGGTAGCCAAAAACATTCAGTACTTC NA TRBJ2-4 TRBV19 NA
CASSRTGGREQFF TGTGCCAGCAGCAGGACAGGGGGCCGTGAGCAGTTCTTC TRBD1 TRBJ2-1 TRBV14 NA
CASSLVQGGSTDTQYF TGTGCCAGCAGCTTAGTACAGGGGGGAAGCACAGATACGCAGTATTTT TRBD1 TRBJ2-3 TRBV7-3 NA
CASSLRGDSEAFF TGTGCCAGCAGCCTGAGGGGGGACAGTGAAGCTTTCTTT TRBD1 TRBJ1-1 TRBV3-1/TRBV3-2 few
CASSFSGQGSYEQYF TGTGCCAGCAGTTTCTCGGGACAGGGCTCCTACGAGCAGTACTTC TRBD1 TRBJ2-7 TRBV28 NA
CATSRDQIGAGGETQYF TGTGCCACCAGCAGAGACCAGATAGGAGCGGGAGGGGAGACCCAGTACTTC TRBD2 TRBJ2-5 TRBV15 NA
CASSGPGGDGYTF TGTGCCAGCAGCGGACCAGGGGGAGATGGCTACACCTTC TRBD1 TRBJ1-2 TRBV5-5 NA
CASSPMDGGAPEQFF TGTGCCAGCAGCCCCATGGACGGGGGGGCCCCTGAGCAGTTCTTC TRBD2 TRBJ2-1 TRBV7-3 NA
CASSLDLAGIYEQYF TGCGCCAGCAGCCTAGATCTAGCGGGGATCTACGAGCAGTACTTC TRBD2 TRBJ2-7 TRBV4-3 NA
CASSQTAQGGYEQYF TGTGCCAGCAGCCAGACTGCACAGGGCGGCTACGAGCAGTACTTC NA TRBJ2-7 TRBV3-1/TRBV3-2 NA
CATSLGPPETQYF TGTGCCACCAGCCTGGGCCCTCCGGAGACCCAGTACTTC NA TRBJ2-5 TRBV15 NA
CASSFSWAQGEQYF TGTGCCAGCAGCTTCTCCTGGGCTCAGGGCGAGCAGTACTTC NA TRBJ2-7 TRBV7-8 NA
CASSLGGLAVSYNEQFF TGTGCCAGCAGCTTGGGGGGACTAGCGGTCTCCTACAATGAGCAGTTCTTC TRBD2 TRBJ2-1 TRBV7-2 NA
CASNYSPGTPNMTNYGYTF TGTGCCAGCAATTATTCGCCCGGGACACCGAATATGACTAACTATGGCTACACCTTC NA TRBJ1-2 TRBV6-4 NA
CASSLTRGTNEKLFF TGTGCCAGCAGTTTAACTCGGGGGACTAATGAAAAACTGTTTTTT NA TRBJ1-4 TRBV27 NA
CASSFRRTTEAFF TGTGCCAGCAGTTTCCGTAGAACGACTGAAGCTTTCTTT NA TRBJ1-1 TRBV27 NA
CASSSEGNGEQFF TGTGCCAGCAGCTCGGAGGGGAATGGCGAGCAGTTCTTC NA TRBJ2-1 TRBV5-5 NA
CASRAGGSGANVLTF TGTGCCAGCAGGGCGGGGGGCTCTGGGGCCAACGTCCTGACTTTC TRBD2 TRBJ2-6 TRBV28 NA
CASSFFGAGELFF NA NA TRBJ2-2 TRBV12-3/TRBV12-4 NA
CASSGGRDSYEQYF TGTGCCAGTAGCGGAGGGAGAGACTCCTACGAGCAGTACTTC NA TRBJ2-7 TRBV19 few
CASSFSYSNQPQHF TGTGCCAGCAGTTTCAGTTATAGCAATCAGCCCCAGCATTTT NA TRBJ1-5 TRBV28 NA
CASSTRQVYQPQHF TGTGCCAGTAGTACGAGACAGGTCTATCAGCCCCAGCATTTT NA TRBJ1-5 TRBV19 NA
CASSRDSGDWREAFF TGTGCCAGCAGCCGAGATTCAGGGGATTGGCGTGAAGCTTTCTTT NA TRBJ1-1 TRBV4-2 NA
CASQGTTNTEAFF TGTGCCTCCCAAGGGACAACGAACACTGAAGCTTTCTTT NA TRBJ1-1 TRBV6-5 few
CASTRGGVTEAFF TGTGCCAGTACCAGAGGGGGCGTGACTGAAGCTTTCTTT TRBD1 TRBJ1-1 TRBV19 few
CASSYTGTGNTEAFF TGTGCCAGCAGTTACACCGGGACAGGTAACACTGAAGCTTTCTTT TRBD1 TRBJ1-1 TRBV6-5 NA
CASSQPRVGNEKLFF TGCGCCAGCAGCCAACCCAGGGTGGGTAATGAAAAACTGTTTTTT NA TRBJ1-4 TRBV4-1 once
CASSQTSEAFF TGTGCCAGCAGCCAAACTTCTGAAGCTTTCTTT NA TRBJ1-1 TRBV3-1/TRBV3-2 NA
CASSFGGQASNQPQHF TGTGCCAGCAGTTTTGGGGGACAGGCTAGCAATCAGCCCCAGCATTTT TRBD1 TRBJ1-5 TRBV27 NA
CAWSVGTSSGANVLTF TGTGCCTGGAGTGTTGGGACTTCCTCTGGGGCCAACGTCCTGACTTTC NA TRBJ2-6 TRBV30 NA
CASSLQLAGADTQYF TGTGCCAGCAGCTTACAACTAGCGGGAGCAGATACGCAGTATTTT TRBD2 TRBJ2-3 TRBV13 once
CSVSKNRGSNTEAFF TGCAGCGTATCGAAAAACAGGGGATCGAACACTGAAGCTTTCTTT TRBD1 TRBJ1-1 TRBV29-1 NA
CASSLAMGQGSYEQYF TGTGCCAGCAGCTTAGCAATGGGACAGGGATCCTACGAGCAGTACTTC TRBD1 TRBJ2-7 TRBV7-9 NA